Below, 16 T cell receptor beta chains from the same sample are listed, as sequenced in a study of blood T cell repertoires in COVID-19. Assay used: immunoSEQ multiplex PCR; TCRdb lists only in-frame clones, some missing. This sample carries approximately 300,000 clones, 75% to 90% of them seen once, and the ten largest clones take approximately 5.5%. The sequenced sample was PBMCs or T cells enriched from blood (not recorded which). Receptors originate from a man between 60 and 75 years old who had recovered from COVID-19.

V is TRBV28 and J is TRBJ2-2; tentative D call: TRBD1 (6 bases). Germline values: CDR1 MDHEN, CDR2 SYDVKM. Trimming pared 7 bases from V and 0 bases from J, leaving 18 bases between. This CDR3 comprises 17 residues. CDR3 sequence reads: CASTRTAKNTNTGELFF. The DNA of the CDR3 is TGTGCCAGCACCCGGACAGCCAAAAATACGAACACCGGGGAGCTGTTTTTT. The full variable domain, completed using reference TRBV28 and TRBJ2-2, is DVKVTQSSRYLVKRTGEKVFLECVQDMDHENMFWYRQDPGLGLRLIYFSYDVKMKEKGDIPEGYSVSREKKERFSLILESASTNQTSMYLCASTRTAKNTNTGELFFGEGSRLTVL.

The V and J genes are TRBV3-1 (or the pseudogene TRBV3-2) and TRBJ2-1, with D hard to call. V lost 2 bases, J lost 5 bases, and 13 bases lay in between. The CDR3 contains 15 residues. Looked up from germline, CDR1 is LGHDT and CDR2 is YNNKEL (reference sequence). Here the CDR3 reads CASSQWRTQNNEQFF. The CDR3, as DNA: TGTGCCAGCAGCCAATGGCGCACACAGAACAATGAGCAGTTCTTC.

The rearrangement joins TRBV15 to TRBJ2-7, with D tentatively TRBD1 (5 bases). V dropped 5 bases and J dropped 2 bases, with 22 bases sitting between them. The length of the CDR3 is 17 residues. Germline assignment: CDR1 LNHNV and CDR2 YYDKDF (reference sequence). CDR3 loop: CATSPRPMTDATYEQYF. Here the CDR3 DNA reads TGTGCCACCAGCCCCAGACCAATGACAGACGCAACCTACGAGCAGTACTTC.

The chain couples TRBV6-2 or TRBV6-3 to TRBJ1-2, with TRBD1 matching 9 bases. CDR1 is MNHEY, CDR2 SVGEGT, per germline. Trimming at V came to 6 bases and at J to 4 bases, leaving 6 bases not matched to a gene. The CDR3 is 14 residues long. CDR3 sequence: CASSSGTGRYGYTF. The CDR3 DNA is TGTGCCAGCAGCTCCGGGACAGGGCGCTATGGCTACACCTTC.

This sequence joins TRBV15 and TRBJ2-3, with 12 bases aligning to TRBD1. The germline gives CDR1 LNHNV, CDR2 YYDKDF (reference sequence). V trimming: 4 bases; J trimming: 2 bases; junction bases outside the gene matches: 1. This CDR3 has 15 residues. CDR3 DNA sequence: TGTGCCACCAGCAAGGGACAGGGGGCCACAGATACGCAGTATTTT. Translating it yields CATSKGQGATDTQYF. Based on the CDR3 plus reference TRBV15 and TRBJ2-3, the full variable domain is DAMVIQNPRYQVTQFGKPVTLSCSQTLNHNVMYWYQQKSSQAPKLLFHYYDKDFNNEADTPDNFQSRRPNTSFCFLDIRSPGLGDTAMYLCATSKGQGATDTQYFGPGTRLTVL.

This clone turned up a few times. The genes are TRBV5-1 and TRBJ1-1, with 9 nucleotides matching TRBD1. The V and J ends lost 2 bases and 1 base, in that order; junction bases with no gene match: 3. The germline CDR1 and CDR2 sequences are SGHRS and YFSETQ. The CDR3 totals 15 residues. CDR3 in DNA: TGCGCCAGCAGCTTACAGGGGGCGTCGAACACTGAAGCTTTCTTT. The encoded protein is CASSLQGASNTEAFF.

This clone was seen a few times. The chain uses TRBV11-1 and TRBJ2-7, with D possibly matching TRBD2 (5 bases). Trimming shortened V by 5 bases and J by 0 bases, and 11 bases separated the two germline ends. CDR1 is SGHAT and CDR2 is FQDESV in the germline V gene (reference sequence). This CDR3 comprises 14 residues. This chain's CDR3 is CASSPRLTSYEQYF. CDR3 nucleotide sequence: TGTGCCAGCAGCCCCCGACTAACCTCCTACGAGCAGTACTTC. Using reference TRBV11-1 and TRBJ2-7 for the parts outside the CDR3, the full variable domain is EAEVAQSPRYKITEKSQAVAFWCDPISGHATLYWYRQILGQGPELLVQFQDESVVDDSQLPKDRFSAERLKGVDSTLKIQPAELGDSAMYLCASSPRLTSYEQYFGPGTRLTVT.

This chain joins TRBV30 and TRBJ2-2; 10 bases fit TRBD2. Germline CDR1 reads GTSNPN; CDR2 reads SVGIG (reference sequence). CDR3 length: 18 amino acids. J was trimmed by 7 bases and V by 0 bases; bases with no gene match: 14. The CDR3 reads CAWSVLLAGVGGRGELFF. In DNA form, the CDR3 reads TGTGCCTGGAGTGTGTTGCTAGCGGGAGTCGGGGGGCGCGGGGAGCTGTTTTTT. The full variable domain, rest sourced from reference TRBV30 and TRBJ2-2, is SQTIHQWPATLVQPVGSPLSLECTVEGTSNPNLYWYRQAAGRGLQLLFYSVGIGQISSEVPQNLSASRPQDRQFILSSKKLLLSDSGFYLCAWSVLLAGVGGRGELFFGEGSRLTVL.

This rearrangement joins TRBV13 to TRBJ2-7; D not certain. Germline CDR1 PRHDT, CDR2 FYEKMQ (reference sequence). CDR3 length: 12 residues. V was trimmed by 5 bases and J by 4 bases, leaving 9 bases between them. CDR3 residues: CASSPAGYEQYF. DNA for the CDR3: TGTGCCAGCAGCCCCGCCGGGTACGAGCAGTACTTC.

This clone was picked up a small number of times. The chain carries TRBV5-1 and TRBJ2-7, with 8 bases that match TRBD1. The V gene end was trimmed by 0 bases and the J gene end by 3 bases; junction bases not matched to a gene: 5. The CDR3 runs to 15 residues. CDR1 SGHRS and CDR2 YFSETQ come from the germline V gene. Here the CDR3 reads CASSLVGTGDYEQYF. CDR3 nucleotide sequence: TGCGCCAGCAGCTTGGTAGGGACAGGTGACTACGAGCAGTACTTC. Full variable domain (missing parts from reference TRBV5-1 and TRBJ2-7): KAGVTQTPRYLIKTRGQQVTLSCSPISGHRSVSWYQQTPGQGLQFLFEYFSETQRNKGNFPGRFSGRQFSNSRSEMNVSTLELGDSALYLCASSLVGTGDYEQYFGPGTRLTVT.

The V gene is TRBV7-9, the J gene TRBJ1-3, with a possible D match to TRBD1 (5 bases). CDR1 is SEHNR and CDR2 is FQNEAQ in the germline V gene (reference sequence). The CDR3 consists of 13 residues. Trimming pared 5 bases from V and 2 bases from J, leaving 7 bases between. The DNA for the CDR3 is TGTGCCAGCAGCCCAGGGACTGGAAACACCATATATTTT. It translates to CASSPGTGNTIYF.

The V and J genes are TRBV5-1 and TRBJ2-2; 7 bases agree with TRBD2. This CDR3 contains 15 residues. Germline V CDR1 and CDR2: SGHRS, YFSETQ. The trim removed 0 bases at V and 6 bases at J, leaving 5 bases unmatched. CDR3 coding DNA: TGCGCCAGCAGCTTGGATTGGACTAGTCCCGGGGAGCTGTTTTTT. Translation gives CASSLDWTSPGELFF.

The V call is TRBV24-1, the J call TRBJ1-4, with TRBD1 as a possible D gene (5 bases). CDR3 size: 15 residues. V lost 4 bases and J lost 10, with 18 bases in between. Looked up from germline, CDR1 is KGHDR and CDR2 is SFDVKD. The CDR3 reads CATSDPDSGPGKLFF. In nucleotides, the CDR3 is TGTGCCACCAGTGACCCTGACAGCGGGCCGGGAAAACTGTTTTTT.

The chain carries TRBV6-2 or TRBV6-3 and TRBJ2-7; 10 bases match TRBD1. CDR1 and CDR2 from the germline V gene are MNHEY and SVGEGT. Losses at the gene ends were 7 bases for V and 5 bases for J; bases not matched to a gene: 11. This CDR3 has 15 residues. The CDR3 spells CASTPWRDRGNEQYF. The CDR3 coding sequence is TGTGCCAGCACCCCATGGCGGGACAGGGGTAACGAGCAGTACTTC.

This chain connects TRBV11-3 to TRBJ1-1, with 7 bases lining up with TRBD1. The germline gives CDR1 SGHNT, CDR2 YENEEA. Unmatched junction bases numbered 0, after V lost 1 base and J lost 7 bases. There are 12 residues in the CDR3. The CDR3 DNA reads as TGTGCCAGCAGCTTAGGACAGGGTGAAGCTTTCTTT. Its translation: CASSLGQGEAFF.

This chain joins TRBV6-1 and TRBJ1-1, with D unresolved. The CDR3 contains 14 residues. The germline V gene encodes CDR1 MNHNS and CDR2 SASEGT. V dropped 2 bases and J dropped 8 bases, with 15 bases sitting between them. CDR3 sequence (DNA): TGTGCCAGCAGTGAACGCCAGTCCGGGGTAGAAGCTTTCTTT. Translated: CASSERQSGVEAFF.